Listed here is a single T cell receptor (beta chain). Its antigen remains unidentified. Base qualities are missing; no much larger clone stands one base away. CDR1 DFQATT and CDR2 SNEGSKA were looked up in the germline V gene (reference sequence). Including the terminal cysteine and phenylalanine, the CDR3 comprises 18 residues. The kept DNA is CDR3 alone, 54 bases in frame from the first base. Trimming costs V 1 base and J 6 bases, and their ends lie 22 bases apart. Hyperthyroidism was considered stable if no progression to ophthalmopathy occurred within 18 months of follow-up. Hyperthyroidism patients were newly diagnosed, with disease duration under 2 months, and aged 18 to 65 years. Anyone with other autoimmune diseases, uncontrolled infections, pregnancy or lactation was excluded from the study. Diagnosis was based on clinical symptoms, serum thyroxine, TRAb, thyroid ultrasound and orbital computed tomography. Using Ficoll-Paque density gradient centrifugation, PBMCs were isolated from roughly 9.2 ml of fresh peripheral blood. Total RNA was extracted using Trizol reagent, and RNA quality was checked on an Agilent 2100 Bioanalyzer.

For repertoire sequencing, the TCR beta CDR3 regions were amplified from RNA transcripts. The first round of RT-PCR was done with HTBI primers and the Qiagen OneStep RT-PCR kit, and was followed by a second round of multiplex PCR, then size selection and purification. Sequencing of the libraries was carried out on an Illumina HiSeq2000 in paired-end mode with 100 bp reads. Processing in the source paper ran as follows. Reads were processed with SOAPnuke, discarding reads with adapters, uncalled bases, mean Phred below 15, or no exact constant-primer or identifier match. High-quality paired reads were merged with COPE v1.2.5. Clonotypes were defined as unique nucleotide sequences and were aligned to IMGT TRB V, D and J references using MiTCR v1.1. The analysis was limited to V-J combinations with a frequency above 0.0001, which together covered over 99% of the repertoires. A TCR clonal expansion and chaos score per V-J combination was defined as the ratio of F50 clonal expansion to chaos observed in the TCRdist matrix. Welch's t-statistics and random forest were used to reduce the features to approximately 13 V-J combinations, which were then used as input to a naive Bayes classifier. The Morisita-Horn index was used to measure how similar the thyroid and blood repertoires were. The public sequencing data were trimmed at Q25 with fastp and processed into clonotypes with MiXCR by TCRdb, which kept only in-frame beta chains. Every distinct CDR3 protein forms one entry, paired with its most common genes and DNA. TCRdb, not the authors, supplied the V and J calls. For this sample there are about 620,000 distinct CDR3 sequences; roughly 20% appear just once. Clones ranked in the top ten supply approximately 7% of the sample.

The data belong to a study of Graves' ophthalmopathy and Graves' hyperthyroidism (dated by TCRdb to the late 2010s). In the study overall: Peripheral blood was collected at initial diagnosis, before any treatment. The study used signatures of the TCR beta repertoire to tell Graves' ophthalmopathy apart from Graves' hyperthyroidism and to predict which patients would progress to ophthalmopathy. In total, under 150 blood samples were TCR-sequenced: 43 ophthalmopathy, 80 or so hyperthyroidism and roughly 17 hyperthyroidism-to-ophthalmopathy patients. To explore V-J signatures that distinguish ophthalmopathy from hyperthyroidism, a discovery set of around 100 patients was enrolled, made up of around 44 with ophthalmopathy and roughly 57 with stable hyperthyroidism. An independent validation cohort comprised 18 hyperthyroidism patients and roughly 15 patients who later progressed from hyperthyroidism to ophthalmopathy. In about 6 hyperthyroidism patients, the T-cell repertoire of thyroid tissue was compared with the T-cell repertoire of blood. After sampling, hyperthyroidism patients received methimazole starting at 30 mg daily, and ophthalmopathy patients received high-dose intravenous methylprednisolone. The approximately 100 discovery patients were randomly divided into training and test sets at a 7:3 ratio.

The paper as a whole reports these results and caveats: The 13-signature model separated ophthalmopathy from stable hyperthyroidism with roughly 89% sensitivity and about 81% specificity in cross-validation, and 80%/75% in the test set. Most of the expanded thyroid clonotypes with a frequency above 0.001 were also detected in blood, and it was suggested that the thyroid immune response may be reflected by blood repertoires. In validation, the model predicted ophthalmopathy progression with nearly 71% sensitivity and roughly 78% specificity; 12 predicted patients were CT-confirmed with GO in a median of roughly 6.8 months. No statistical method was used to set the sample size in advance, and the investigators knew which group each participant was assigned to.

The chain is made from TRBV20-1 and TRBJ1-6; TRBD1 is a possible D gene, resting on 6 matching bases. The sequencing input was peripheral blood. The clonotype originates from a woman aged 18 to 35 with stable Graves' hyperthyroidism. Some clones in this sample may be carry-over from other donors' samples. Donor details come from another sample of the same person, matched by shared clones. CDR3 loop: CSARGPRNGGRSNSPLHF. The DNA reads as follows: TGCAGTGCTAGAGGACCTCGAAATGGGGGGCGGAGTAATTCACCCCTCCACTTT.